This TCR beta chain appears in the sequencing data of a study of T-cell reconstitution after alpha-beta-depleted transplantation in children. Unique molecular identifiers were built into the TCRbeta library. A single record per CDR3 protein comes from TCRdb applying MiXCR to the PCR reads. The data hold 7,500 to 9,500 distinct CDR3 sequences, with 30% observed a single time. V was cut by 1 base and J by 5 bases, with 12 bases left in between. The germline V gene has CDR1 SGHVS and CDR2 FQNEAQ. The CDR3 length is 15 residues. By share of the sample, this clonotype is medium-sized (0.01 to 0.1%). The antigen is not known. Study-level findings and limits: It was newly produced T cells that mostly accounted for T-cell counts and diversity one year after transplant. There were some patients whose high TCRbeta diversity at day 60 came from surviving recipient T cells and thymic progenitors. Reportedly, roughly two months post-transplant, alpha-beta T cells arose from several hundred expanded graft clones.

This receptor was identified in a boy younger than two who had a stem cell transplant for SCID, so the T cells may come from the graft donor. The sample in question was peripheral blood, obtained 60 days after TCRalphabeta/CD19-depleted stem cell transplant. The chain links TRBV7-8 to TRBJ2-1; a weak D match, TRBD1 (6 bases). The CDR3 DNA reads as TGTGCCAGCAGCTTAGGGACAAGGGGGAACAATGAGCAGTTCTTC. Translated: CASSLGTRGNNEQFF.